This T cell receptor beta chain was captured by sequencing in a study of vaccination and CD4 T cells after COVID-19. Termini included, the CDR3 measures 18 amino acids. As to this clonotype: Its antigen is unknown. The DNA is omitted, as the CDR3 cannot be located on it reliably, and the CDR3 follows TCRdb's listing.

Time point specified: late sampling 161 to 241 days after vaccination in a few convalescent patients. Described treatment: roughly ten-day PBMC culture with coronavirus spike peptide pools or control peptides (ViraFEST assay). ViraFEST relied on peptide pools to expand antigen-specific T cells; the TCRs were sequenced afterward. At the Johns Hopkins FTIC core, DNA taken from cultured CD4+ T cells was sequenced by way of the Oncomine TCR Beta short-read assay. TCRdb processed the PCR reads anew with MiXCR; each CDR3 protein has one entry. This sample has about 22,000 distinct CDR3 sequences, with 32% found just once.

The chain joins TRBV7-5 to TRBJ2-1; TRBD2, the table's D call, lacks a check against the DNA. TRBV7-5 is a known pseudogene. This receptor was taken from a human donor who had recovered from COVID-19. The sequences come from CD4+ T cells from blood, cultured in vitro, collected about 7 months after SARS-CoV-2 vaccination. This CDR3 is CISVPEAEPFRPDNEQFF.